These 20 T cell receptor beta chains originate from one sample sequenced in a study of blood T cell repertoires in COVID-19. Only in-frame clones appear in the TCRdb table, and some are missing; sequencing was by immunoSEQ multiplex PCR. The data hold under 450,000 clones, with approximately 77% observed a single time. The specimen was peripheral blood. These receptor sequences come from a human donor with acute or convalescent COVID-19. The donor label of this sample is uncertain.

The chain uses TRBV6-1 and TRBJ2-1; the match to TRBD2 covers 11 bases. The CDR3 spans 17 residues. J gave up 2 bases and V 0 bases, and 3 bases lay outside the gene matches. Germline V gene lookup returns CDR1 MNHNS and CDR2 SASEGT. The CDR3 region has the DNA TGTGCCAGCAGTGAAGCGGCGACTAGCGGGACCTACAATGAGCAGTTCTTC. Amino acid sequence: CASSEAATSGTYNEQFF.

The chain employs TRBV5-6 and TRBJ2-7; TRBD2 is a possible D gene (5 bases). Trimming pared 2 bases from V and 1 base from J, leaving 10 bases between. The germline V gene has CDR1 SGHDT and CDR2 YYEEEE. The length of the CDR3 is 14 residues. The CDR3 is CASSFGDPSYEQYF. DNA of the CDR3: TGTGCCAGCAGCTTCGGGGATCCTTCCTACGAGCAGTACTTC.

Points on this clone: The identical CDR3 is also encoded by other nucleotide sequences in the sample. This sequence joins TRBV15 and TRBJ1-1; a possible D gene is TRBD1 (5 bases). CDR1 LNHNV and CDR2 YYDKDF come from the germline V gene (reference sequence). The ends were cut back, 1 base at V and 2 bases at J, with 8 bases in the middle. This CDR3 contains 14 residues. The CDR3 spells CATSRADSNTEAFF. For the CDR3, the DNA is TGTGCCACCAGCAGAGCAGACAGTAACACTGAAGCTTTCTTT.

This clone occurred once. V gene TRBV6-5 combines with J gene TRBJ1-2; D is possibly TRBD1 (6 bases). The CDR3 has 15 residues. V was shortened by 7 bases and J by 1 base, with 16 bases between the two germline ends. In germline, CDR1 is MNHEY, CDR2 SVGAGI. The CDR3 bases are TGTGCCAGCACCCTTGGGGGGGCCCTTAACTATGGCTACACCTTC. Protein sequence: CASTLGGALNYGYTF.

This chain joins TRBV4-1 and TRBJ2-3; 8 positions agree with TRBD2. This CDR3 is built from 15 residues. V was pared by 1 base and J by 4 bases, with 4 bases of the junction left unmatched. CDR1 MGHRA and CDR2 YSYEKL come from the germline V gene. This chain's CDR3 is CASSQARLASDTQYF. The DNA for the CDR3 is TGCGCCAGCAGCCAAGCCCGACTAGCGTCAGATACGCAGTATTTT.

J is TRBJ2-1 and V is TRBV2, with D possibly being TRBD2 (6 bases). Per germline, CDR1 SNHLY and CDR2 FYNNEI. The CDR3 consists of 17 residues. V dropped 7 bases and J dropped 3 bases, with 22 bases sitting between them. CDR3 DNA: TGTGCCAGCACCTCGCCTATGTTGCGGGGCCTCTACAATGAGCAGTTCTTC. This codes for CASTSPMLRGLYNEQFF.

The CDR3 sequence: CASTLLQGAGYGYTF. The CDR3 DNA is TGTGCCAGCACCCTCTTACAGGGGGCGGGCTATGGCTACACCTTC. The chain couples TRBV2 to TRBJ1-2; TRBD1 matches 9 bases. The CDR3 consists of 15 residues. J gave up 4 bases and V 7 bases, and 10 bases lay outside the gene matches. Germline V gene lookup returns CDR1 SNHLY and CDR2 FYNNEI.

This rearrangement joins TRBV7-6 to TRBJ2-5; TRBD2 matches 8 bases. Germline V gives CDR1 SGHVS, CDR2 FNYEAQ. The CDR3 is 16 amino acids. V lost 5 bases, J lost 8 bases, and 16 bases stayed unmatched. The CDR3 DNA follows: TGTGCCAGCAGCCCCCGCCAGGCTAGCGGGCCACAAACCCAGTACTTC. Its translation: CASSPRQASGPQTQYF.

The rearrangement uses TRBV12-3 or TRBV12-4 and TRBJ2-3, with D unclear. Trimming cost V 7 bases and J 0 bases, with 8 bases left between them. The CDR3 is made up of 13 amino acids. The CDR3 DNA follows: TGTGCCAGCATCCCTGGCAGCACAGATACGCAGTATTTT. This gives the protein CASIPGSTDTQYF.

The genes are TRBV19 and TRBJ1-3; maybe TRBD1 (5 bases). Germline CDR1 is LNHDA and CDR2 is SQIVND (reference sequence). V gave up 2 bases and J gave up 8 bases, with 16 bases separating them. This CDR3 contains 15 residues. The CDR3, as DNA: TGTGCCAGTAGTATAACCGGGGGATCTGGTTACACCATATATTTT. It yields the protein CASSITGGSGYTIYF.

The CDR3 region has the DNA TGTGCCAGTAGTATAAAACAAGGACTCTACGAGCAGTACTTC. It specifies CASSIKQGLYEQYF. The genes are TRBV19 and TRBJ2-7; D perhaps matches TRBD2 (5 bases). This CDR3 comprises 14 residues. The germline gives CDR1 LNHDA, CDR2 SQIVND (reference sequence). Trimming removed 2 bases at V and 3 bases at J, with 11 bases between.

The V and J genes are TRBV28 and TRBJ1-2; unclear D gene. V lost 2 bases and J 0 bases, leaving 10 bases between the germline ends. CDR1 is MDHEN and CDR2 is SYDVKM in the germline V gene. The CDR3 contains 15 residues. The CDR3 DNA follows: TGTGCCAGCAGTTTAGCGGGCGAACCTAACTATGGCTACACCTTC. Protein: CASSLAGEPNYGYTF.

This clone was recorded a few times. The chain has TRBV15 and TRBJ2-2; 9 bases fit TRBD1. Germline V lookup: CDR1 LNHNV, CDR2 YYDKDF (reference sequence). The CDR3 contains 17 residues. J lost 6 bases, V lost 4 bases, and 12 bases had no gene match. As DNA, the CDR3 is TGTGCCACCAGCAAAAATCCCGGGACAGGGCGGGCCGGGGAGCTGTTTTTT. This encodes CATSKNPGTGRAGELFF. The whole variable domain, filled in from reference TRBV15 and TRBJ2-2, reads DAMVIQNPRYQVTQFGKPVTLSCSQTLNHNVMYWYQQKSSQAPKLLFHYYDKDFNNEADTPDNFQSRRPNTSFCFLDIRSPGLGDTAMYLCATSKNPGTGRAGELFFGEGSRLTVL.

CDR3 sequence: CASSSDRNSPLHF. CDR3 sequence (DNA): TGCGCCAGCAGCTCTGACAGGAATTCACCCCTCCACTTT. The chain joins TRBV5-1 to TRBJ1-6; a weak D match, TRBD1 (6 bases). The V end lost 3 bases, the J end lost 7 bases, and 8 bases lay between the germline ends. Looked up from germline, CDR1 is SGHRS and CDR2 is YFSETQ. The CDR3 length is 13 residues.

The CDR3 DNA sequence: TGTGCCAGCTCACCCGGACAGGGAGAGGAAGCTTTCTTT. Residues: CASSPGQGEEAFF. The J gene is TRBJ1-1, the V gene TRBV18; 8 bases map to TRBD1. The J segment lost 8 bases and the V segment lost 3 bases, leaving 5 bases of the junction unmatched. Germline V CDR1 and CDR2: KGHSH, LQKENI. There are 13 residues in the CDR3.

Only a few counts were recorded for this clone. The chain has TRBV9 and TRBJ1-2; 7 bases match TRBD1. The V gene end was trimmed by 3 bases and the J gene end by 2 bases; junction bases not matched to a gene: 1. The CDR3 runs 13 residues. Germline CDR1 SGDLS, CDR2 YYNGEE. The CDR3 spells CASSATGNYGYTF. CDR3 bases: TGTGCCAGCAGCGCGACAGGGAACTATGGCTACACCTTC.

The CDR3 sequence is CASSPSTGTRSGGYTF. CDR3 nucleotides: TGTGCCAGCTCACCCTCCACCGGGACACGGAGTGGGGGCTACACCTTC. The V and J genes are TRBV18 and TRBJ1-2; tentative D call: TRBD1 (6 bases). Trimming took 3 bases from V and 8 from J, leaving 22 bases between them. Germline values: CDR1 KGHSH, CDR2 LQKENI. The CDR3 sequence is 16 residues long.

The CDR3 spells CASTTWAGDRVYGYTF. The CDR3 nucleotides read TGCGCCAGCACCACCTGGGCGGGTGACAGGGTTTATGGCTACACCTTC. The chain couples TRBV5-1 to TRBJ1-2; 7 positions agree with TRBD1. V shed 6 bases, J shed 5 bases, and the junction held 16 bases outside the gene matches. Germline V lookup: CDR1 SGHRS, CDR2 YFSETQ. The length of the CDR3 is 16 residues.

The chain has TRBV20-1 and TRBJ1-2; D remains ambiguous. The V gene lost 3 bases and the J gene lost 10 bases, with 12 bases spanning the gap. CDR3 length equals 11 residues. The germline V gene has CDR1 DFQATT and CDR2 SNEGSKA (reference sequence). The CDR3 here is CSARAVVDYTF. The CDR3 DNA is TGCAGTGCTAGGGCGGTAGTCGACTACACCTTC.

This clone was recorded only once. The chain uses TRBV5-6 and TRBJ2-2; a weak D match, TRBD2 (5 bases). Germline CDR1 is SGHDT and CDR2 is YYEEEE. V was cut by 0 bases and J by 1 base, with 7 bases left in between. This CDR3 region has 15 residues. CDR3 in amino acids: CASSLVTRNTGELFF. The CDR3 DNA follows: TGTGCCAGCAGCTTGGTTACTAGGAACACCGGGGAGCTGTTTTTT.